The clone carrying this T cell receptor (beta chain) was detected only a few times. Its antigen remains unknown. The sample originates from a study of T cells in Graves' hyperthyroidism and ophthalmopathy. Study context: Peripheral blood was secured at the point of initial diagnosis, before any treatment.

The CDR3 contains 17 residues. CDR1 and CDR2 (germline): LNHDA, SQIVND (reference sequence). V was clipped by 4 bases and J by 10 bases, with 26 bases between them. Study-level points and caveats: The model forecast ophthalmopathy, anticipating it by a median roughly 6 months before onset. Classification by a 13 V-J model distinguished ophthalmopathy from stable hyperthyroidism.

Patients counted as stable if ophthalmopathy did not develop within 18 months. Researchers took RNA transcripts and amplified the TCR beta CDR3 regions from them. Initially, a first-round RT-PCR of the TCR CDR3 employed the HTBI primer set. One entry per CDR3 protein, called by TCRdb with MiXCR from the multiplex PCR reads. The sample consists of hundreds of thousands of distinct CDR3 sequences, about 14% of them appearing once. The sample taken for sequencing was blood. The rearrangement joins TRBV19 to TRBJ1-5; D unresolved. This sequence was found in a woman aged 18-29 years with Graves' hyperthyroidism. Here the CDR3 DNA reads TGTGCCAGTAGTAAGCCGACTTACAGAGCCCCTGTCGAACCCCAGCATTTT. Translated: CASSKPTYRAPVEPQHF.